Presented here are 19 T cell receptor beta chains from one specimen sequenced in a study of blood T cell repertoires in COVID-19. The table came from immunoSEQ multiplex PCR; TCRdb's copy has only in-frame clones and leaves some out. The sample gives about 340,000 clones, 65% to 85% of which show up once; 2.5% to 3.5% is in the top ten. The sample was peripheral blood. The receptor source for this set is a man aged 30-40 years with active or convalescent COVID-19.

The chain's CDR3 is CAASPSGRGEQYF. DNA for the CDR3: TGTGCCGCCTCCCCTAGCGGGAGGGGCGAGCAGTACTTC. The rearrangement uses TRBV7-2 and TRBJ2-7; 12 bases fit TRBD2. Looked up from germline, CDR1 is SGHTA and CDR2 is FQGNSA. This CDR3 contains 13 residues. Losses at the gene ends were 11 bases for V and 6 bases for J; bases not matched to a gene: 8.

The gene calls are TRBV19 and TRBJ1-4, with D possibly matching TRBD1 (6 bases). Germline V gene data show CDR1 as LNHDA and CDR2 as SQIVND (reference sequence). With 2 bases removed from V and 7 bases from J, the gap between germline ends came to 17 bases. The CDR3 extends over 16 amino acids. The CDR3 DNA reads TGTGCCAGTAGTATAAACAGGGTGGCGGATGGTGAAAAACTGTTTTTT. Translated, it gives CASSINRVADGEKLFF.

V gene TRBV4-2 combines with J gene TRBJ2-7; D call uncertain. V gave up 3 bases and J gave up 3 bases, with 15 bases separating them. The CDR3 is 15 amino acids. The germline CDR1 and CDR2 sequences are LGHNA and YNFKEQ. CDR3 in amino acids: CASSQTTSSLYEQYF. CDR3 sequence (DNA): TGTGCCAGCAGCCAGACGACTTCCAGCCTCTACGAGCAGTACTTC.

The V call is TRBV18, the J call TRBJ2-7; tentative D call: TRBD1 (6 bases). V was shortened by 6 bases and J by 0 bases, with 15 bases between the two germline ends. This CDR3 is 15 amino acids long. CDR1 is KGHSH, CDR2 LQKENI, per germline. CDR3 amino acids: CASSQGTQSSYEQYF. The CDR3, as DNA: TGTGCCAGCTCCCAGGGGACACAGAGCTCCTACGAGCAGTACTTC.

The chain couples TRBV6-2 or TRBV6-3 to TRBJ2-4, with D maybe TRBD1 (5 bases). There are 16 residues in the CDR3. Germline V lookup: CDR1 MNHEY, CDR2 SVGEGT. V lost 6 bases to trimming and J lost 1 base, with 16 bases between them. DNA for the CDR3: TGTGCCAGCAGCTCCCTCCCAGGGATGGCCAAAAACATTCAGTACTTC. Protein: CASSSLPGMAKNIQYF.

V gene TRBV2 combines with J gene TRBJ2-6, with no clear D. This CDR3 spans 16 amino acids. CDR1 and CDR2 from the germline V gene are SNHLY and FYNNEI. Deletions cut 8 bases from V and 0 bases from J, with 14 bases between. The CDR3 coding sequence is TGTGCCAGCGCGTGGGCAAGAAGCTCTGGGGCCAACGTCCTGACTTTC. Encoded protein: CASAWARSSGANVLTF.

This clone has just one count. This sequence joins TRBV29-1 and TRBJ2-7; 8 bases line up with TRBD2. Germline CDR1 reads SQVTM; CDR2 reads ANQGSEA. V lost 6 bases and J lost 4; bases outside the gene matches: 8. The CDR3 length is 13 residues. This chain's CDR3 is CSVGKAGVYEQYF. The DNA for the CDR3 is TGCAGCGTAGGAAAAGCGGGAGTATACGAGCAGTACTTC.

The V gene is TRBV7-9, the J gene TRBJ2-2; possibly TRBD1 for D (5 bases). The CDR3 contains 16 residues. Germline CDR1 is SEHNR and CDR2 is FQNEAQ (reference sequence). V lost 3 bases and J 0 bases, leaving 11 bases between the germline ends. CDR3 sequence (DNA): TGTGCCAGCAGCTTCACAGGATCCGCGAACACCGGGGAGCTGTTTTTT. Protein: CASSFTGSANTGELFF.

This clone was detected many times. V is TRBV29-1 and J is TRBJ1-1, with TRBD1 matching 10 bases. The CDR3 has 14 residues. The germline V gene has CDR1 SQVTM and CDR2 ANQGSEA. V lost 6 bases, J lost 4 bases, and 8 bases stayed unmatched. CDR3 protein: CSVTEGQGSTEAFF. The CDR3 DNA reads TGCAGCGTGACCGAGGGACAGGGGTCCACTGAAGCTTTCTTT.

The chain combines TRBV5-1 with TRBJ2-1, with 9 positions matching TRBD1. V was clipped by 4 bases and J by 4 bases; unmatched bases: 9. Germline values: CDR1 SGHRS, CDR2 YFSETQ. The CDR3 has 16 residues. DNA of the CDR3: TGCGCCAGCAGCCGGTCCCAGGGACAGGGATACAATGAGCAGTTCTTC. This gives the protein CASSRSQGQGYNEQFF.

This clone was observed a handful of times. The chain recombines TRBV2 with TRBJ1-5; D gene uncertain. Germline V gene data show CDR1 as SNHLY and CDR2 as FYNNEI. The CDR3 is made up of 15 amino acids. V lost 3 bases, J lost 4 bases, and 13 bases lay in between. CDR3 nucleotide sequence: TGTGCCAGCAGTGATGGCGGGCTCGAGAATCAGCCCCAGCATTTT. Its protein product is CASSDGGLENQPQHF. Filled out from reference TRBV2 and TRBJ1-5, the complete variable domain reads EPEVTQTPSHQVTQMGQEVILRCVPISNHLYFYWYRQILGQKVEFLVSFYNNEISEKSEIFDDQFSVERPDGSNFTLKIRSTKLEDSAMYFCASSDGGLENQPQHFGDGTRLSIL.

The chain recombines TRBV27 with TRBJ1-1, with D possibly matching TRBD1 (5 bases). Germline lookup yields CDR1 MNHEY and CDR2 SMNVEV (reference sequence). V was trimmed by 4 bases and J by 11 bases, leaving 17 bases between them. CDR3 length equals 13 residues. The CDR3 nucleotides are TGTGCCAGCAGTTGGGGCATCTCGGGCGTGGCTTTCTTT. This gives the protein CASSWGISGVAFF.

V and J are TRBV11-3 and TRBJ2-7; 8 nucleotides line up with TRBD2. Germline values: CDR1 SGHNT, CDR2 YENEEA. CDR3 length equals 16 residues. V was pared by 4 bases and J by 4 bases, with 12 bases of the junction left unmatched. In nucleotides, the CDR3 is TGTGCCAGCAGCTCACCAGCAGCGGGAGACGGATACGAGCAGTACTTC. Translating it yields CASSSPAAGDGYEQYF.

This clone appeared a few times. In nucleotides, the CDR3 is TGTGCCAGCAGCTTAAACAGGGAGTCTGGAAACACCATATATTTT. Its protein is CASSLNRESGNTIYF. The chain joins TRBV7-9 to TRBJ1-3; a weak D match, TRBD1 (6 bases). The CDR3 is made up of 15 amino acids. With 2 bases removed from V and 1 base from J, the gap between germline ends came to 9 bases. The germline gives CDR1 SEHNR, CDR2 FQNEAQ (reference sequence).

This clone has more than one count but fewer than ten. The chain uses TRBV29-1 and TRBJ1-1, with 9 nucleotides matching TRBD1. V was pared by 2 bases and J by 4 bases, with 2 bases of the junction left unmatched. CDR1 and CDR2 from the germline V gene are SQVTM and ANQGSEA. The CDR3 sequence is 13 residues long. The CDR3 protein is CSVELTGGTEAFF. The CDR3, as DNA: TGCAGCGTTGAACTGACAGGGGGCACTGAAGCTTTCTTT.

This chain connects TRBV11-2 to TRBJ2-7; 7 bases agree with TRBD1. The V segment lost 1 base and the J segment 2 bases; nucleotides outside the gene matches: 8. The CDR3 totals 16 residues. From germline, CDR1 is SGHAT and CDR2 FQNNGV. CDR3 in DNA: TGTGCCAGCAGCTTAGGGGACGACAGGGACACCTACGAGCAGTACTTC. Protein sequence: CASSLGDDRDTYEQYF.

This CDR3 is CASSRRTSGRAIEQFF. For the CDR3, the DNA is TGTGCCAGCAGCCGACGTACTAGCGGGAGGGCCATTGAGCAGTTCTTC. The chain has TRBV3-1 (or the pseudogene TRBV3-2) and TRBJ2-1; 13 positions match TRBD2. The CDR3 runs 16 residues. CDR1 is LGHDT, CDR2 YNNKEL, per germline (reference sequence). The trim removed 4 bases at V and 9 bases at J, leaving 9 bases unmatched.

The chain combines TRBV4-1 with TRBJ1-3, with unresolved D. The CDR3 is 12 amino acids. V gave up 4 bases and J gave up 5 bases, with 6 bases separating them. Germline loops: CDR1 MGHRA, CDR2 YSYEKL. The DNA for the CDR3 is TGCGCCAGCAGCCTCGACAGAAACACCATATATTTT. Protein: CASSLDRNTIYF.

This clone has only a few counts. The J gene is TRBJ2-1, the V gene TRBV4-1; 15 bases are a match to TRBD2. Looked up from germline, CDR1 is MGHRA and CDR2 is YSYEKL. Unmatched junction bases numbered 2, after V lost 0 bases and J lost 8 bases. This CDR3 contains 16 residues. CDR3 sequence (DNA): TGCGCCAGCAGCCAAGAGGGACTAGCGGGGGGCGATGAGCAGTTCTTC. This encodes CASSQEGLAGGDEQFF.